These T cell receptor beta chains were read from a single sample in a study of cytomegalovirus exposure and HLA in healthy donors. Profiling relied on immunoSEQ multiplex PCR, and the TCRdb table lists in-frame clones only, not all of them. The top ten clones hold 1.3% of a sample with 200,000 to 250,000 clones, about 84% of them seen once. The specimen was PBMCs. These receptors all stem from a human donor in good health. The CDR3 runs from the conserved cysteine through the conserved F or W. D genes are given only for firm matches. Some rows mark clone size as missing; the rest say once, few, many or name a class of expanded clone.

cdr3_aa: CSSSLITGYEQYF; cdr3_nt: TGTTCCAGCAGCTTAATAACGGGATACGAGCAGTACTTC; clone_size: .; v_call: TRBV7-9; d_call: .; cdr3_length: 13; j_call: TRBJ2-7
cdr3_aa: CATRAGGSNNEQFF; cdr3_nt: TGTGCCACCAGGGCGGGAGGGTCGAACAATGAGCAGTTCTTC; clone_size: once; v_call: TRBV10-3; d_call: TRBD2; cdr3_length: 14; j_call: TRBJ2-1
cdr3_aa: CASSYPTSPYNEQFF; cdr3_nt: TGTGCCAGCAGCTATCCCACTTCCCCCTACAATGAGCAGTTCTTC; clone_size: .; v_call: TRBV6-5; d_call: .; cdr3_length: 15; j_call: TRBJ2-1
cdr3_aa: CASSLQGAVGNTIYF; cdr3_nt: TGTGCCAGCAGCTTACAGGGGGCAGTTGGAAACACCATATATTTT; clone_size: .; v_call: TRBV9; d_call: TRBD1; cdr3_length: 15; j_call: TRBJ1-3
cdr3_aa: CASSPSAGLAGTGDTQYF; cdr3_nt: TGTGCCAGTAGTCCCTCGGCAGGGCTAGCGGGAACCGGAGATACGCAGTATTTT; clone_size: once; v_call: TRBV19; d_call: TRBD2; cdr3_length: 18; j_call: TRBJ2-3
cdr3_aa: CASSLEPFRGMNEQYF; cdr3_nt: TGCGCCAGCAGCTTGGAACCCTTCAGGGGGATGAACGAGCAGTACTTC; clone_size: .; v_call: TRBV5-1; d_call: TRBD1; cdr3_length: 16; j_call: TRBJ2-7
cdr3_aa: CASSGGQGAPDTQYF; cdr3_nt: TGTGCCAGCAGCGGAGGACAGGGGGCCCCAGATACGCAGTATTTT; clone_size: .; v_call: TRBV11-1; d_call: TRBD1; cdr3_length: 15; j_call: TRBJ2-3
cdr3_aa: CATSGGRKPTDTQYF; cdr3_nt: TGTGCCACCAGCGGGGGCAGGAAACCCACAGATACGCAGTATTTT; clone_size: .; v_call: TRBV15; d_call: .; cdr3_length: 15; j_call: TRBJ2-3
cdr3_aa: CASSPRLAGGIYEQYF; cdr3_nt: TGTGCCAGCAGTCCGCGACTAGCGGGAGGCATCTACGAGCAGTACTTC; clone_size: few; v_call: TRBV27; d_call: TRBD2; cdr3_length: 16; j_call: TRBJ2-7
cdr3_aa: CASSPMTGLYNEQFF; cdr3_nt: TGTGCCAGCTCACCCATGACAGGGCTCTACAATGAGCAGTTCTTC; clone_size: .; v_call: TRBV18; d_call: TRBD1; cdr3_length: 15; j_call: TRBJ2-1
cdr3_aa: CASSTDRGYNQPQHF; cdr3_nt: TGTGCCAGCAGTACGGACAGGGGTTACAATCAGCCCCAGCATTTT; clone_size: once; v_call: TRBV2; d_call: TRBD1; cdr3_length: 15; j_call: TRBJ1-5
cdr3_aa: CASSRSGAKTQYF; cdr3_nt: TGTGCCAGCAGTCGATCAGGGGCCAAGACCCAGTACTTC; clone_size: .; v_call: TRBV28; d_call: .; cdr3_length: 13; j_call: TRBJ2-5
cdr3_aa: CASSPDRVPGELFF; cdr3_nt: TGTGCCAGCAGCCCGGACAGGGTACCCGGGGAGCTGTTTTTT; clone_size: .; v_call: TRBV7-9; d_call: TRBD1; cdr3_length: 14; j_call: TRBJ2-2
cdr3_aa: CASSSQAGEGYEQYF; cdr3_nt: TGTGCCAGCAGCTCACAAGCGGGAGAAGGGTACGAGCAGTACTTC; clone_size: .; v_call: TRBV7-3; d_call: TRBD2; cdr3_length: 15; j_call: TRBJ2-7
cdr3_aa: CASSLLSRGTYTGELFF; cdr3_nt: TGTGCCAGCAGTTTACTCTCCCGCGGGACCTACACCGGGGAGCTGTTTTTT; clone_size: once; v_call: TRBV28; d_call: .; cdr3_length: 17; j_call: TRBJ2-2
cdr3_aa: CASSQDKGLAGTEYNEQFF; cdr3_nt: TGTGCCAGCAGCCAAGATAAGGGACTAGCGGGAACGGAGTACAATGAGCAGTTCTTC; clone_size: .; v_call: TRBV14; d_call: TRBD2; cdr3_length: 19; j_call: TRBJ2-1
cdr3_aa: CASSRIGQGAPTDTQYF; cdr3_nt: TGCGCCAGCAGCCGAATCGGACAGGGGGCTCCCACAGATACGCAGTATTTT; clone_size: .; v_call: TRBV5-1; d_call: TRBD1; cdr3_length: 17; j_call: TRBJ2-3
cdr3_aa: CASSLEASVSTGELFF; cdr3_nt: TGTGCCAGCAGCTTGGAGGCTAGCGTTAGCACCGGGGAGCTGTTTTTT; clone_size: .; v_call: TRBV5-4; d_call: .; cdr3_length: 16; j_call: TRBJ2-2
cdr3_aa: CASSLSAQSSYEQYF; cdr3_nt: TGTGCCAGCAGTTTATCCGCACAGAGCTCCTACGAGCAGTACTTC; clone_size: .; v_call: TRBV28; d_call: .; cdr3_length: 15; j_call: TRBJ2-7
cdr3_aa: CASSLSAGVSYEQYF; cdr3_nt: TGTGCCAGCAGCCTATCAGCGGGAGTTTCTTACGAGCAGTACTTC; clone_size: .; v_call: TRBV7-2; d_call: TRBD2; cdr3_length: 15; j_call: TRBJ2-7
cdr3_aa: CASSYGGGASYEQYF; cdr3_nt: TGTGCCAGCAGCTATGGAGGGGGCGCATCATACGAGCAGTACTTC; clone_size: .; v_call: TRBV7-9; d_call: .; cdr3_length: 15; j_call: TRBJ2-7
cdr3_aa: CASRGAGVTEAFF; cdr3_nt: TGTGCCAGCAGGGGGGCAGGGGTCACTGAAGCTTTCTTT; clone_size: .; v_call: TRBV7-6; d_call: .; cdr3_length: 13; j_call: TRBJ1-1
cdr3_aa: CASSLYRRREKLFF; cdr3_nt: TGTGCCAGCAGTTTATACAGGCGCCGTGAAAAACTGTTTTTT; clone_size: .; v_call: TRBV28; d_call: .; cdr3_length: 14; j_call: TRBJ1-4
cdr3_aa: CAIDMGGRNEQFF; cdr3_nt: TGTGCCATCGATATGGGCGGGAGGAATGAGCAGTTCTTC; clone_size: .; v_call: TRBV10-3; d_call: TRBD2; cdr3_length: 13; j_call: TRBJ2-1
cdr3_aa: CASSEAPDRNEQYF; cdr3_nt: TGTGCCAGCAGTGAAGCGCCCGACAGAAACGAGCAGTACTTC; clone_size: .; v_call: TRBV6-1; d_call: .; cdr3_length: 14; j_call: TRBJ2-7
cdr3_aa: CAGIRSGRRYEQYF; cdr3_nt: TGTGCCGGCATTAGAAGCGGGCGTCGGTACGAGCAGTACTTC; clone_size: .; v_call: TRBV2; d_call: .; cdr3_length: 14; j_call: TRBJ2-7
cdr3_aa: CASSQGSPNEQYF; cdr3_nt: TGTGCCAGCAGCCAAGGCAGTCCGAACGAGCAGTACTTC; clone_size: .; v_call: TRBV4-2; d_call: .; cdr3_length: 13; j_call: TRBJ2-7
cdr3_aa: CASSSRQGGVYTF; cdr3_nt: TGTGCCAGCAGCTCTAGACAGGGCGGTGTCTACACCTTC; clone_size: medium-sized; v_call: TRBV7-8; d_call: TRBD1; cdr3_length: 13; j_call: TRBJ1-2
cdr3_aa: CASSSLSGSPDTQYF; cdr3_nt: TGTGCCAGCAGTTCCCTTAGCGGGAGCCCAGATACGCAGTATTTT; clone_size: .; v_call: TRBV2; d_call: TRBD2; cdr3_length: 15; j_call: TRBJ2-3
cdr3_aa: CASSPTTATNEKLFF; cdr3_nt: TGTGCCAGCAGCCCGACAACTGCAACTAATGAAAAACTGTTTTTT; clone_size: .; v_call: TRBV28; d_call: .; cdr3_length: 15; j_call: TRBJ1-4
cdr3_aa: CASSYSGAGTGTNEKLFF; cdr3_nt: TGTGCCAGCAGTTACTCGGGAGCCGGGACAGGGACTAATGAAAAACTGTTTTTT; clone_size: .; v_call: TRBV6-7; d_call: TRBD1; cdr3_length: 18; j_call: TRBJ1-4
cdr3_aa: CASSLLGTLTANEQFF; cdr3_nt: TGTGCCAGCAGCCTCCTCGGTACCCTAACCGCGAATGAGCAGTTCTTC; clone_size: .; v_call: TRBV7-3; d_call: .; cdr3_length: 16; j_call: TRBJ2-1
cdr3_aa: CASSVAGRRSTDTQYF; cdr3_nt: TGTGCCAGCAGCGTAGCGGGGAGGCGGAGCACAGATACGCAGTATTTT; clone_size: .; v_call: TRBV9; d_call: .; cdr3_length: 16; j_call: TRBJ2-3
cdr3_aa: CASTLFNEQFF; cdr3_nt: TGTGCCAGTACCCTGTTCAATGAGCAGTTCTTC; clone_size: .; v_call: TRBV19; d_call: .; cdr3_length: 11; j_call: TRBJ2-1
cdr3_aa: CASSQIGAIAEKLFF; cdr3_nt: TGTGCCAGCAGCCAGATAGGGGCTATAGCTGAAAAACTGTTTTTT; clone_size: .; v_call: TRBV2; d_call: .; cdr3_length: 15; j_call: TRBJ1-4
cdr3_aa: CASSGDTDRYNSPLHF; cdr3_nt: TGTGCCAGCAGCGGGGATACAGACAGATATAATTCACCCCTCCACTTT; clone_size: .; v_call: TRBV5-4; d_call: .; cdr3_length: 16; j_call: TRBJ1-6
cdr3_aa: CASSPRDNRGGNTIYF; cdr3_nt: TGCGCCAGCAGCCCACGGGACAATCGGGGAGGAAACACCATATATTTT; clone_size: .; v_call: TRBV5-1; d_call: .; cdr3_length: 16; j_call: TRBJ1-3
cdr3_aa: CASTPDRVGMNTEAFF; cdr3_nt: TGCGCCAGCACCCCGGACAGGGTTGGCATGAACACTGAAGCTTTCTTT; clone_size: .; v_call: TRBV10-2; d_call: TRBD1; cdr3_length: 16; j_call: TRBJ1-1
cdr3_aa: CSSSVTGGPNEKLFF; cdr3_nt: TGTTCCAGCAGCGTAACAGGGGGTCCTAATGAAAAACTGTTTTTT; clone_size: .; v_call: TRBV7-9; d_call: TRBD1; cdr3_length: 15; j_call: TRBJ1-4
cdr3_aa: CASSISRRTAPGDYGYTF; cdr3_nt: TGTGCCAGCAGCATATCCAGAAGGACGGCTCCGGGGGATTATGGCTACACCTTC; clone_size: .; v_call: TRBV7-6; d_call: .; cdr3_length: 18; j_call: TRBJ1-2